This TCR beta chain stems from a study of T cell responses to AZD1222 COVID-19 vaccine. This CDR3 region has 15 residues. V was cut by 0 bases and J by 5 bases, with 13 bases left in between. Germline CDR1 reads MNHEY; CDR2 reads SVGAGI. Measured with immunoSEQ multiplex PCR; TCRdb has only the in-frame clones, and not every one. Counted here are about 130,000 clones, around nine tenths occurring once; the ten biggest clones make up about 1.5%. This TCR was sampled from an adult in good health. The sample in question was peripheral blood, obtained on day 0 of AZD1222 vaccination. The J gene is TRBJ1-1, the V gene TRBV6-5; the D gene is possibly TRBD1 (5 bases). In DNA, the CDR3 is TGTGCCAGCAGTTACTCGGGCAGGGTATGGACTGAAGCTTTCTTT. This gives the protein CASSYSGRVWTEAFF.